This record concerns one TCR beta chain sequence. The antigen is not known. The record originates from a study of T cell responses to AZD1222 COVID-19 vaccine. Method: immunoSEQ multiplex PCR; TCRdb's copy keeps in-frame clones and lacks some. The sample holds some 200,000 clones; about nine tenths are singletons and the top ten take 0.99%. Study findings and constraints: Regions 160-218 and 743-854 held dominance among vaccine-associated CD4 TCRs, which spanned spike. Clonal diversity was possibly underestimated; the donors were predominantly white British and more often female.

The source of this sequence is an adult in good health. The sequencing used peripheral blood, collected on day 0 of AZD1222 vaccination.

For the CDR3, the DNA is TGTGCCAGCAGCCAAGCAAATTTGGGACTAGCTTTTCATACGCAGTATTTT. Translated, it gives CASSQANLGLAFHTQYF. V gene TRBV3-1 (or the pseudogene TRBV3-2) combines with J gene TRBJ2-3, with 9 bases that match TRBD2. The CDR3 runs to 17 residues. Losses at the gene ends were 1 base for V and 7 bases for J; bases not matched to a gene: 12. Germline V CDR1 and CDR2: LGHDT, YNNKEL (reference sequence).